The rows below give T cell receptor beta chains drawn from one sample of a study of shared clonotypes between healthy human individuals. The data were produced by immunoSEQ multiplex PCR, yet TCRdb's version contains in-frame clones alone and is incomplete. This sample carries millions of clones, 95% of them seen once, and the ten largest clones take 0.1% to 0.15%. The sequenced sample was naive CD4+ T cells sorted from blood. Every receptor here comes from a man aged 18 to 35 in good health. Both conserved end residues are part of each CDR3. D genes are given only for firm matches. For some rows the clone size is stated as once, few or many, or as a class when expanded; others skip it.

CASSYPPRNEQFF	TGTGCCAGCAGTTACCCTCCCCGGAATGAGCAGTTCTTC	TRBV6-5	TRBJ2-1	.	.
CAWSVSRADYGYTF	TGTGCCTGGAGTGTATCCCGTGCTGACTATGGCTACACCTTC	TRBV30	TRBJ1-2	.	.
CASRSPDRNEKLFF	TGTGCCAGTCGGTCACCGGACAGGAATGAAAAACTGTTTTTT	TRBV19	TRBJ1-4	TRBD1	.
CASSLDRASTDTQYF	TGTGCCAGCAGCTTGGACAGGGCCTCCACAGATACGCAGTATTTT	TRBV7-9	TRBJ2-3	TRBD1	once
CASRRTGGYEQYF	TGTGCCAGCAGGCGGACAGGGGGGTACGAGCAGTACTTC	TRBV6-5	TRBJ2-7	TRBD1	.
CASGLDGVTQYF	TGTGCTAGTGGTTTGGACGGCGTTACGCAGTATTTT	TRBV12-5	TRBJ2-3	.	.
CAISEGDGDQPQHF	TGTGCCATCAGTGAAGGGGATGGAGATCAGCCCCAGCATTTT	TRBV10-3	TRBJ1-5	.	.
CAWSPGTHYGYTF	TGTGCCTGGAGTCCAGGGACACACTATGGCTACACCTTC	TRBV30	TRBJ1-2	.	.
CASSETSSQETQYF	TGTGCCAGCAGCGAGACTTCTAGCCAAGAGACCCAGTACTTC	TRBV9	TRBJ2-5	.	.
CASSVGQGALNTEAFF	TGTGCCAGCAGTGTCGGACAGGGGGCATTAAACACTGAAGCTTTCTTT	TRBV2	TRBJ1-1	TRBD1	.
CASSGQGVNTDTQYF	TGTGCCAGCAGTGGACAGGGGGTAAACACAGATACGCAGTATTTT	TRBV2	TRBJ2-3	TRBD1	.
CASSYEVNSPLHF	TGTGCCAGCAGTTACGAAGTTAATTCACCCCTCCACTTT	TRBV6-5	TRBJ1-6	.	few
CASSLISGSGNTIYF	TGTGCCAGCAGCTTGATATCTGGCTCTGGAAACACCATATATTTT	TRBV5-8	TRBJ1-3	.	.
CASRSGGGNYGYTF	TGTGCCAGCAGATCCGGGGGGGGCAACTATGGCTACACCTTC	TRBV28	TRBJ1-2	.	.
CASSEPGGYSPLHF	TGTGCCAGCAGTGAACCAGGGGGGTACTCACCCCTCCACTTT	TRBV25-1	TRBJ1-6	TRBD1	.
CASGVAQETQYF	TGTGCCAGCGGCGTGGCCCAAGAGACCCAGTACTTC	TRBV5-4	TRBJ2-5	.	.
CAWRGQGRTEAFF	TGTGCCTGGAGGGGACAGGGGCGGACTGAAGCTTTCTTT	TRBV30	TRBJ1-1	TRBD1	.
CASSGVGETQYF	TGTGCCAGCAGCGGCGTTGGGGAGACCCAGTACTTC	TRBV14	TRBJ2-5	.	.
CASRYLGTEPYGYTF	TGTGCCAGCAGATACCTGGGGACAGAGCCCTATGGCTACACCTTC	TRBV28	TRBJ1-2	TRBD1	.
CASRPSLAGELFF	TGTGCCAGCAGACCGTCGTTGGCCGGGGAGCTGTTTTTT	TRBV27	TRBJ2-2	.	.
CASSFSRQASNTGELFF	TGCGCCAGCAGCTTCTCCAGACAGGCATCGAACACCGGGGAGCTGTTTTTT	TRBV5-1	TRBJ2-2	.	.
CASRGGGGSSYEQYF	TGTGCCAGCCGTGGAGGGGGCGGGAGCTCCTACGAGCAGTACTTC	TRBV27	TRBJ2-7	.	.
CASSRTGRHSTNEKLFF	TGTGCCAGCAGTAGGACAGGGCGGCATTCAACTAATGAAAAACTGTTTTTT	TRBV2	TRBJ1-4	TRBD1	.
CSVVSDSTYEQYF	TGCAGCGTTGTCTCAGATTCCACCTACGAGCAGTACTTC	TRBV29-1	TRBJ2-7	.	.
CAWSIRRGGHNEQFF	TGTGCCTGGAGTATCCGCAGGGGGGGACATAATGAGCAGTTCTTC	TRBV30	TRBJ2-1	.	.
CASSLEVSSGSLDEQFF	TGTGCCAGCAGCTTAGAGGTGTCTAGCGGGTCACTGGATGAGCAGTTCTTC	TRBV7-9	TRBJ2-1	TRBD2	.
CASSPPNRGQDTGELFF	TGTGCCAGCTCACCACCCAACAGGGGGCAAGACACCGGGGAGCTGTTTTTT	TRBV18	TRBJ2-2	TRBD1	.
CASSLQTFYEQYF	TGCGCCAGCAGCTTGCAAACTTTCTACGAGCAGTACTTC	TRBV5-1	TRBJ2-7	.	.
CAISPPLVDEQYF	TGTGCCATCAGTCCCCCTCTGGTAGACGAGCAGTACTTC	TRBV10-3	TRBJ2-7	.	.
CASRGAWVSGANVLTF	TGTGCCAGCAGGGGGGCCTGGGTCTCTGGGGCCAACGTCCTGACTTTC	TRBV2	TRBJ2-6	.	.
CAITSGTGADNEQFF	TGTGCCATCACCTCCGGGACCGGGGCGGACAATGAGCAGTTCTTC	TRBV10-3	TRBJ2-1	.	.
CASSSSPGGLYNEQFF	TGTGCCAGCAGTTCCTCTCCGGGGGGCCTCTACAATGAGCAGTTCTTC	TRBV27	TRBJ2-1	.	.
CASSLTVQETQYF	TGCGCCAGCAGCTTGACTGTCCAAGAGACCCAGTACTTC	TRBV5-1	TRBJ2-5	.	.